The rows below give T cell receptor beta chains drawn from one sample of a study of shared clonotypes between healthy human individuals. TCRdb's table, derived via immunoSEQ multiplex PCR, lists solely in-frame clones and lacks some. The data show 2 million or so clones, roughly 95% seen once. Material: naive CD4+ T cells sorted from blood. These receptors were obtained from a man between 18 and 35 years old in good health. Each CDR3 is given with its conserved first and last residue. A D gene is named only where the DNA matches it firmly. A clone size is listed for some rows: how often the clone was seen (once, few, many), or a class if it is expanded.

abundance	d_gene	j_gene	v_gene	CDR3aa	CDR3nt
once	TRBD1	TRBJ1-2	TRBV5-4	CASSGKQGQYGYTF	TGTGCCAGCAGCGGGAAACAGGGGCAGTATGGCTACACCTTC
-	TRBD2	TRBJ2-3	TRBV7-9	CASSLRLAGGTDTQYF	TGTGCCAGCAGCTTAAGACTAGCGGGAGGCACAGATACGCAGTATTTT
-	-	TRBJ2-7	TRBV10-3	CAISESRLATYEQYF	TGTGCCATCAGTGAGTCGAGGCTAGCTACCTACGAGCAGTACTTC
-	-	TRBJ2-7	TRBV11-2	CASSPRGGRDEQYF	TGTGCCAGCAGCCCTAGGGGGGGTCGGGACGAGCAGTACTTC
-	-	TRBJ1-5	TRBV28	CASSPGGQPQHF	TGTGCCAGCAGTCCTGGAGGGCAGCCCCAGCATTTT
-	-	TRBJ2-7	TRBV5-1	CASSLIWGEQYF	TGCGCCAGCAGCTTGATATGGGGAGAGCAGTACTTC
-	TRBD1	TRBJ2-7	TRBV5-6	CASSYTGQGYEQYF	TGTGCCAGCAGCTACACGGGACAGGGATACGAGCAGTACTTC
-	-	TRBJ1-3	TRBV5-1	CASSPEGVPSGNTIYF	TGCGCCAGCAGCCCTGAGGGGGTGCCCTCTGGAAACACCATATATTTT
once	-	TRBJ1-1	TRBV6-5	CASSYLTTVNTEAFF	TGTGCCAGCAGTTACCTAACGACAGTGAACACTGAAGCTTTCTTT
-	-	TRBJ1-1	TRBV7-2	CASSLALRSGHLEKNTEAFF	TGTGCCAGCAGCTTAGCGCTTCGGTCGGGCCACTTGGAGAAGAACACTGAAGCTTTCTTT
-	-	TRBJ1-5	TRBV5-1	CASSLAGDNQPQHF	TGCGCCAGCAGCTTGGCAGGGGACAATCAGCCCCAGCATTTT
-	TRBD1	TRBJ2-6	TRBV9	CASSATTGGGYGANVLTF	TGTGCCAGCAGCGCCACGACAGGGGGCGGTTATGGGGCCAACGTCCTGACTTTC
-	TRBD2	TRBJ2-7	TRBV27	CASRRTSGTYEQYF	TGTGCCAGCAGGAGGACTAGCGGTACCTACGAGCAGTACTTC
-	TRBD1	TRBJ2-3	TRBV6-5	CASTPPGQGTDTQYF	TGTGCCAGCACTCCCCCGGGACAGGGTACAGATACGCAGTATTTT
-	-	TRBJ2-1	TRBV6-6	CASIPAQGYNEQFF	TGTGCCAGCATCCCGGCTCAGGGTTACAATGAGCAGTTCTTC
few	-	TRBJ2-7	TRBV5-1	CASSLVAGAYEQYF	TGCGCCAGCAGCTTGGTAGCAGGGGCCTACGAGCAGTACTTC
-	-	TRBJ1-1	TRBV6-5	CASSYIEGNTEAFF	TGTGCCAGCAGTTATATCGAGGGGAACACTGAAGCTTTCTTT
-	-	TRBJ1-1	TRBV30	CAWSVPVNTEAFF	TGTGCCTGGAGTGTACCAGTTAACACTGAAGCTTTCTTT
-	TRBD1	TRBJ2-5	TRBV30	CAWSPTGGETQYF	TGTGCCTGGAGCCCTACAGGGGGAGAGACCCAGTACTTC
once	TRBD1	TRBJ1-4	TRBV5-1	CASSYNRGPNEKLFF	TGCGCCAGCAGCTACAACAGGGGGCCGAATGAAAAACTGTTTTTT
-	-	TRBJ2-7	TRBV10-1	CASSETPFMGPSYEQYF	TGCGCCAGCAGTGAAACCCCCTTTATGGGGCCCTCCTACGAGCAGTACTTC
-	TRBD1	TRBJ2-5	TRBV2	CASSRATGGRETQYF	TGTGCCAGCAGTAGGGCGACAGGGGGTCGTGAGACCCAGTACTTC
-	TRBD2	TRBJ2-5	TRBV25-1	CASNTLGGFGLETQYF	TGTGCCAGCAACACCCTCGGGGGGTTCGGTTTGGAGACCCAGTACTTC
-	-	TRBJ2-6	TRBV28	CASSSGPGANVLTF	TGTGCCAGCAGTTCTGGTCCTGGGGCCAACGTCCTGACTTTC
-	TRBD1	TRBJ2-3	TRBV5-6	CASSIYRGLSTDTQYF	TGTGCCAGCAGCATATACAGGGGGCTTAGCACAGATACGCAGTATTTT
-	-	TRBJ2-5	TRBV5-1	CASSFTGTTVQETQYF	TGCGCCAGCAGCTTCACCGGGACCACGGTCCAAGAGACCCAGTACTTC
-	TRBD1	TRBJ1-2	TRBV28	CASSFQDRGRENGYTF	TGTGCCAGCAGTTTCCAGGACAGGGGGCGAGAGAATGGCTACACCTTC
-	-	TRBJ1-5	TRBV6-1	CASSRGGNQPQHF	TGTGCCAGCAGCCGGGGTGGCAATCAGCCCCAGCATTTT
-	-	TRBJ1-2	TRBV4-2	CASSQDAGGTLYRDTF	TGTGCCAGCAGCCAAGATGCGGGAGGGACCCTATACCGCGACACCTTC
-	TRBD2	TRBJ2-7	TRBV28	CASRPATSAKGEQYF	TGTGCCAGCAGACCGGCGACTAGCGCCAAAGGTGAGCAGTACTTC
-	TRBD1	TRBJ1-4	TRBV19	CASSSGGQGGEKLFF	TGTGCCAGTAGTTCTGGCGGACAGGGAGGAGAAAAACTGTTTTTT
-	TRBD1	TRBJ1-5	TRBV2	CASRGQGYQPQHF	TGTGCCAGCCGAGGACAGGGCTATCAGCCCCAGCATTTT
-	-	TRBJ1-1	TRBV2	CASGGGASTEAFF	TGTGCCAGCGGGGGAGGGGCCAGCACTGAAGCTTTCTTT
-	-	TRBJ1-4	TRBV28	CASRLIAGLSEKLFF	TGTGCCAGCAGACTCATCGCCGGGTTATCCGAAAAACTGTTTTTT
-	-	TRBJ1-6	TRBV6-5	CASSPGQGMGSPLHF	TGTGCCAGCAGTCCGGGGCAGGGAATGGGTTCACCCCTCCACTTT
-	TRBD1	TRBJ2-7	TRBV10-1	CASSEGDRGEQYF	TGCGCCAGCAGTGAAGGGGACAGAGGCGAGCAGTACTTC
-	-	TRBJ2-3	TRBV18	CASSPTALVTDTQYF	TGTGCCAGCTCACCGACAGCACTTGTCACAGATACGCAGTATTTT
-	TRBD2	TRBJ2-7	TRBV5-6	CASSWRGSGLNSYEQYF	TGTGCCAGCAGCTGGCGCGGGAGCGGACTTAACTCCTACGAGCAGTACTTC
-	TRBD1	TRBJ1-2	TRBV5-4	CASSLMGTGNGYTF	TGTGCCAGCAGCTTAATGGGGACAGGGAATGGCTACACCTTC
-	-	TRBJ2-7	TRBV7-2	CASSLPGPPSYEQYF	TGTGCCAGCAGCCTTCCAGGGCCACCTTCCTACGAGCAGTACTTC
once	TRBD2	TRBJ2-1	TRBV19	CASSIDFLTSGRNEQFF	TGTGCCAGTAGTATAGATTTTTTGACTAGCGGGAGGAATGAGCAGTTCTTC
-	TRBD1	TRBJ2-3	TRBV6-5	CASSRTGGTDTQYF	TGTGCCAGCAGTCGGACAGGAGGCACAGATACGCAGTATTTT
-	-	TRBJ2-3	TRBV29-1	CSVGDGRVGDTQYF	TGCAGCGTTGGGGATGGGCGAGTCGGAGATACGCAGTATTTT
-	TRBD1	TRBJ2-3	TRBV4-1	CASSQDTGEGQADTQYF	TGCGCCAGCAGCCAAGATACAGGGGAAGGGCAGGCAGATACGCAGTATTTT